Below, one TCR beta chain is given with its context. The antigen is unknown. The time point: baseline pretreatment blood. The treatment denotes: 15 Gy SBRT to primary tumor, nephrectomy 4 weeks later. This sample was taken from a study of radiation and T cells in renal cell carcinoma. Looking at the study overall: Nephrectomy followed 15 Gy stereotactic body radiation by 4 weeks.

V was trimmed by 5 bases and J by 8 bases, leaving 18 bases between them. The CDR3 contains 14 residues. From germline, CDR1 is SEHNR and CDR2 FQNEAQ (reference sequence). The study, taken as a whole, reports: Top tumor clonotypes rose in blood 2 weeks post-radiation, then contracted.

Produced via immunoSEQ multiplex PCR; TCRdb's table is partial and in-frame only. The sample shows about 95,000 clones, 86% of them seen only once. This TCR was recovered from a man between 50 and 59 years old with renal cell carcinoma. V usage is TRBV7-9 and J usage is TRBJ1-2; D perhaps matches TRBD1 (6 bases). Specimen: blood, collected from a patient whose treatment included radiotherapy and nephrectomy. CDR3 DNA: TGTGCCAGCAGCCCCGGGACATTGTTTGAAGGCTACACCTTC. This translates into CASSPGTLFEGYTF. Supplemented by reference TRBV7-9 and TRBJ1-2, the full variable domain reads DTGVSQNPRHKITKRGQNVTFRCDPISEHNRLYWYRQTLGQGPEFLTYFQNEAQLEKSRLLSDRFSAERPKGSFSTLEIQRTEQGDSAMYLCASSPGTLFEGYTFGSGTRLTVV.